Detailed here is one TCR beta chain. This specimen belongs to a study of blood T cells in healthy people across ages. It was with a sample-barcoded 5' primer and a J-beta primer mix that a second PCR of roughly 7 to 12 cycles was run. TCRdb independently ran MiXCR on the 5' RACE reads; one entry per CDR3 protein. The sample includes around 1,000,000 distinct CDR3 sequences, 35% to 40% seen only once; the top ten take about an eighth. The CDR3 has 14 amino acids. The V end lost 0 bases, the J end lost 10 bases, and 10 bases lay between the germline ends. CDR1 is SGHTA and CDR2 is FQGNSA in the germline V gene.

This receptor was taken from a man aged 18 to 35 in good health. Material for sequencing was blood. The J gene is TRBJ1-6, the V gene TRBV7-2; D not certain. For the CDR3, the DNA is TGTGCCAGCAGCTTAGCTATGGGGAACTCACCCCTCCACTTT. It is translated as CASSLAMGNSPLHF.